A single T cell receptor (beta chain) is shown here with its context. The antigen is undetermined. TCRdb keeps only in-frame clones here, not all; method: immunoSEQ multiplex PCR. The sample carries about 78,000 clones, nearly 98% recorded once. The data stem from a study of human thymus T cells. Whole-study results and caveats: Across thymic and blood repertoires, the usage of V and J genes appeared to be biased. Related studies found that unrelated individuals share highly overlapping thymic repertoires.

Germline V gene data show CDR1 as WNHNN and CDR2 as SYGVQD (reference sequence). The CDR3 is 17 residues long. V lost 2 bases and J lost 2, with 18 bases in between. Resections that were taken during corrective heart surgery supplied the thymus tissue. Donors were healthy Finnish infants having corrective surgery for congenital heart defects. This chain joins TRBV10-1 and TRBJ2-5, with D possibly matching TRBD2 (5 bases). The TCR comes from a boy in the first two years of life with a congenital heart defect but otherwise immunologically healthy. Sequencing was performed on thymus tissue. The CDR3 DNA reads as TGCGCCAGCAGTGAGGAACCAGACTTGGACTTACAAGAGACCCAGTACTTC. Translated, it gives CASSEEPDLDLQETQYF.